Sequencing of this T cell receptor beta chain was carried out in a study of identical twins. Study outcomes and limitations: Twin pairs' shared out-of-frame alpha sequences were enriched in low generation probability.

Trimming took off 4 bases at V and 5 bases at J, with 16 bases between the two ends. CDR3 length: 14 amino acids. Germline V gene data show CDR1 as SGHRS and CDR2 as YFSETQ. TCRdb independently ran MiXCR on the 5' RACE reads; one entry per CDR3 protein. The table has approximately 490,000 distinct CDR3 sequences, approximately 20% seen once. Remarks on this clonotype: Its antigen is as yet unknown.

These data were also reused for a study on yellow fever vaccine responses in identical twins.

Sequenced input: CD4+ T cells sorted from blood. The J gene is TRBJ2-7, the V gene TRBV5-1, with D uncertain. This sequence originates from a woman between 18 and 29 years old in good health. CDR3 DNA sequence: TGCGCCAGCAGCCCTACGCCAGCTAGAAACGAGCAGTACTTC. Encoded protein: CASSPTPARNEQYF. Full variable domain (remainder filled in from reference TRBV5-1 and TRBJ2-7): KAGVTQTPRYLIKTRGQQVTLSCSPISGHRSVSWYQQTPGQGLQFLFEYFSETQRNKGNFPGRFSGRQFSNSRSEMNVSTLELGDSALYLCASSPTPARNEQYFGPGTRLTVT.